These 30 T cell receptor beta chains were sequenced from one sample in a study of cytomegalovirus exposure and HLA in healthy donors. The primer mix had 60 Vbeta and 13 Jbeta primers. Here immunoSEQ multiplex PCR was the method, and the copy in TCRdb shows in-frame clones only, minus some. The sample contains fewer than 110,000 clones, 65% to 75% of which appear only once. The sequenced sample was PBMCs. These TCRs come from a woman aged 40 to 49 in good health and CMV-seronegative.

The chain carries TRBV5-1 and TRBJ2-7, with unresolved D. The CDR3 loop spans 15 amino acids. Trimming removed 0 bases from V and 0 bases from J, with 10 bases in between. Germline V gene sequence: CDR1 SGHRS, CDR2 YFSETQ. CDR3 loop: CASSLGGSRSYEQYF. The CDR3 DNA is TGCGCCAGCAGCTTGGGAGGCAGCCGCTCCTACGAGCAGTACTTC.

The V and J genes are TRBV5-1 and TRBJ2-7, with a tentative D call TRBD1 (6 bases). The V and J ends lost 2 bases and 2 bases respectively, with 8 bases between them. The V gene's germline CDR1 is SGHRS and CDR2 YFSETQ. There are 13 residues in the CDR3. CDR3 DNA sequence: TGCGCCAGCAGCTTCGACAGGACCTACGAGCAGTACTTC. It is translated as CASSFDRTYEQYF.

This clone was observed once. V gene TRBV7-8 combines with J gene TRBJ2-1; the match to TRBD2 covers 7 bases. The length of the CDR3 is 18 residues. The junction had 11 bases not matched to a gene; V was cut back by 0 bases and J by 3 bases. The germline V gene has CDR1 SGHVS and CDR2 FQNEAQ. CDR3 sequence reads: CASSLARLLAGVYNEQFF. The DNA of the CDR3 is TGTGCCAGCAGCTTAGCTCGGTTATTGGCGGGAGTCTACAATGAGCAGTTCTTC.

The genes are TRBV10-3 and TRBJ2-2, with D perhaps matching TRBD2 (6 bases). The V gene lost 4 bases and the J gene lost 1 base, with 7 bases spanning the gap. This CDR3 contains 14 residues. CDR1 is ENHRY, CDR2 SYGVKD, per germline. The CDR3 nucleotides read TGTGCCATCAGTGGGGGACTGAACACCGGGGAGCTGTTTTTT. Residues: CAISGGLNTGELFF.

CDR3 region: CASSLVVGEGTDTQYF. CDR3 nucleotide sequence: TGTGCCAGCAGCTTAGTGGTGGGAGAGGGCACAGATACGCAGTATTTT. V usage is TRBV7-2 and J usage is TRBJ2-3; TRBD2 is a possible D gene (5 bases). Trimming stripped 1 base from V and 1 base from J, with 12 bases between. The CDR3 extends over 16 amino acids. Germline V lookup: CDR1 SGHTA, CDR2 FQGNSA.

For this clone: The junction departs from the called germline gene at one end, perhaps through a read error. Other DNA sequences from this sample encode an identical CDR3 as well. The V gene is TRBV11-2, the J gene TRBJ2-3, with 7 bases identical to TRBD1. The germline V gene encodes CDR1 SGHAT and CDR2 FQNNGV. The CDR3 is 14 amino acids. CDR3 coding DNA: TGTGCCACCCTAACAGGGGACCGCACAGATACACAGTATTTT. Its protein is CATLTGDRTDTQYF.

This chain joins TRBV29-1 and TRBJ2-5; D is uncertain. The germline V and J ends were trimmed by 7 bases and 3 bases, with 12 bases remaining between them. Germline V gene lookup returns CDR1 SQVTM and CDR2 ANQGSEA. The CDR3 runs 12 residues. CDR3 sequence (DNA): TGCAGCGCCCTCGGGTGGGAAGAGACCCAGTACTTC. It yields the protein CSALGWEETQYF.

This clone was seen a handful of times. V usage is TRBV29-1 and J usage is TRBJ1-2, with D hard to call. CDR3 length: 12 amino acids. V lost 4 bases, J lost 8 bases, and 14 bases lay in between. Germline V gene lookup returns CDR1 SQVTM and CDR2 ANQGSEA. CDR3: CSVADGVRGYTF. In DNA form, the CDR3 reads TGCAGCGTTGCCGACGGGGTGAGGGGCTACACCTTC.

This clone was seen more than once but under ten times. The gene calls are TRBV2 and TRBJ2-3, with D perhaps matching TRBD1 (5 bases). The CDR3 totals 15 residues. The V and J ends lost 5 bases and 2 bases respectively, with 14 bases between them. The germline gives CDR1 SNHLY, CDR2 FYNNEI. The CDR3 sequence is CASSTGSNPTDTQYF. CDR3 in DNA: TGTGCCAGCAGTACAGGCTCCAACCCCACAGATACGCAGTATTTT.

V gene TRBV27 combines with J gene TRBJ2-5; 13 bases map to TRBD2. The end of the DNA is better explained by TRBJ2-7, so the J call may be wrong. Germline V gives CDR1 MNHEY, CDR2 SMNVEV (reference sequence). CDR3 length: 16 amino acids. Here the CDR3 DNA reads TGTGCCAGCAGTTTAAGGGGACTAGCGGGGTCCTACGAGCAGTACTTC. The encoded protein is CASSLRGLAGSYEQYF.

The V and J genes are TRBV6-6 and TRBJ2-1; D ambiguous. Trimming stripped 0 bases from V and 0 bases from J, with 9 bases between. CDR1 and CDR2 from the germline V gene are MNHNY and SVGAGI (reference sequence). The CDR3 runs 16 residues. The DNA for the CDR3 is TGTGCCAGCAGTTACTCGCCCCGGAGCTCCTACAATGAGCAGTTCTTC. This gives the protein CASSYSPRSSYNEQFF.

CDR3 residues: CASSLAGGLGELFF. CDR3 nucleotides: TGTGCCAGCAGCCTAGCGGGGGGGCTCGGGGAGCTGTTTTTT. V is TRBV6-5 and J is TRBJ2-2, with TRBD2 matching over 12 bases. Germline CDR1 MNHEY, CDR2 SVGAGI. J gave up 7 bases and V 6 bases, and 3 bases lay outside the gene matches. The CDR3 has 14 residues.

The chain links TRBV27 to TRBJ2-2; 7 nucleotides match TRBD1. V shed 0 bases and J 4 bases; nucleotides not matched to a gene: 2. This CDR3 has 15 amino acids. Germline V gene data show CDR1 as MNHEY and CDR2 as SMNVEV (reference sequence). CDR3 loop: CASSLSPGGTGELFF. In DNA, the CDR3 is TGTGCCAGCAGTTTATCCCCAGGGGGCACCGGGGAGCTGTTTTTT.

This clone was observed a handful of times. This rearrangement joins TRBV5-1 to TRBJ1-1, with D perhaps TRBD1 (6 bases). The germline gives CDR1 SGHRS, CDR2 YFSETQ. The CDR3 totals 13 residues. Trimming took 0 bases from V and 11 from J, leaving 14 bases between them. In nucleotides, the CDR3 is TGCGCCAGCAGCTTGGCATCGGGACAAAAGGCTTTCTTT. Translated, it gives CASSLASGQKAFF.

This sequence joins TRBV19 and TRBJ2-7, with D possibly matching TRBD2 (6 bases). Trimming shortened V by 4 bases and J by 4 bases, and 17 bases separated the two germline ends. CDR1 LNHDA and CDR2 SQIVND come from the germline V gene (reference sequence). The CDR3 extends over 15 amino acids. The chain's CDR3 is CASSRTGTDGYEQYF. The DNA of the CDR3 is TGTGCCAGTAGTAGAACCGGGACTGACGGTTACGAGCAGTACTTC.

This clone was detected only once. V is TRBV6-5 and J is TRBJ2-1, with D tentatively TRBD2 (5 bases). This CDR3 is built from 15 residues. Germline CDR1 is MNHEY and CDR2 is SVGAGI. V gave up 6 bases and J gave up 0 bases, with 12 bases separating them. DNA of the CDR3: TGTGCCAGCAGACTGGACTTTAGCTCCTACAATGAGCAGTTCTTC. Amino acid sequence: CASRLDFSSYNEQFF.

The genes are TRBV19 and TRBJ2-1; perhaps TRBD2 as D (6 bases). The CDR3 spans 19 residues. V was cut by 3 bases and J by 5 bases, with 26 bases left in between. Per the germline V gene, CDR1 is LNHDA and CDR2 is SQIVND (reference sequence). The CDR3 spells CASSIRGLEIAGRDNEQFF. CDR3 sequence (DNA): TGTGCCAGTAGTATTCGGGGTCTTGAGATTGCGGGACGGGACAATGAGCAGTTCTTC.

The chain employs TRBV19 and TRBJ1-6; TRBD1 matches at 9 bases. This CDR3 comprises 15 residues. After removal of 3 bases from V and 10 bases from J, the junction contained 7 bases not matched to a gene. Germline V gene data show CDR1 as LNHDA and CDR2 as SQIVND (reference sequence). CDR3 coding DNA: TGTGCCAGTAGTATCTCGGGACAGGGTGGCTCACCCCTCCACTTT. Protein product: CASSISGQGGSPLHF. The full variable domain, in which reference TRBV19 and TRBJ1-6 provide the parts outside the CDR3, is DGGITQSPKYLFRKEGQNVTLSCEQNLNHDAMYWYRQDPGQGLRLIYYSQIVNDFQKGDIAEGYSVSREKKESFPLTVTSAQKNPTAFYLCASSISGQGGSPLHFGNGTRLTVT.

The CDR3, as DNA: TGTGCCAGTAGTATACAGGGGTCAGGAGAGACCCAGTACTTC. Its protein product is CASSIQGSGETQYF. The V and J genes are TRBV19 and TRBJ2-5, with D possibly matching TRBD1 (6 bases). This CDR3 has 14 residues. The V gene lost 2 bases and the J gene lost 4 bases, with 11 bases spanning the gap. Germline values: CDR1 LNHDA, CDR2 SQIVND (reference sequence).

The chain joins TRBV6-5 to TRBJ1-2; 7 bases are a match to TRBD1. The V gene's germline CDR1 is MNHEY and CDR2 SVGAGI. The V and J ends lost 2 bases and 6 bases, in that order; junction bases with no gene match: 0. This CDR3 is built from 12 residues. The CDR3 sequence is CASSYTGDGYTF. In DNA form, the CDR3 reads TGTGCCAGCAGTTACACAGGGGATGGCTACACCTTC.

This clone was picked up a small number of times. This chain connects TRBV4-3 to TRBJ2-1; D gene unclear. The CDR3 length is 18 residues. Between the trimmed V and J ends, which lost 1 base and 0 bases, there was a span of 16 bases. The germline V gene has CDR1 LGHNA and CDR2 YSLEER. This chain's CDR3 is CASSQGLRRRSSYNEQFF. The DNA of the CDR3 is TGCGCCAGCAGCCAAGGGTTGCGGCGACGGAGCTCCTACAATGAGCAGTTCTTC.

V usage is TRBV30 and J usage is TRBJ1-4; 7 positions match TRBD1. Germline CDR1 and CDR2: GTSNPN and SVGIG (reference sequence). This CDR3 region has 14 residues. V lost 2 bases, J lost 6 bases, and 6 bases stayed unmatched. CDR3: CAWSPDRWDEKLFF. CDR3 bases: TGTGCCTGGAGTCCGGACAGGTGGGATGAAAAACTGTTTTTT.

This clone has only one observation. V and J are TRBV5-4 and TRBJ2-2, with 8 bases that match TRBD2. Looked up from germline, CDR1 is SGHNT and CDR2 is YYREEE (reference sequence). Trimming at V came to 4 bases and at J to 7 bases, leaving 9 bases not matched to a gene. The CDR3 has 15 residues. The CDR3 is CASSRYFSGDGELFF. In DNA form, the CDR3 reads TGTGCCAGCAGCCGCTACTTTAGCGGGGACGGGGAGCTGTTTTTT.

This clone was observed a handful of times. The rearrangement uses TRBV18 and TRBJ1-1; TRBD1 is a possible D gene (6 bases). CDR3 length: 16 residues. The germline V gene encodes CDR1 KGHSH and CDR2 LQKENI. V shed 3 bases and J shed 4 bases, with 18 bases lying between them. For the CDR3, the DNA is TGTGCCAGCTCACCCCTCGGGGGGCCCATGCCCACTGAAGCTTTCTTT. Amino acids: CASSPLGGPMPTEAFF.

The rearrangement uses TRBV27 and TRBJ2-1, with TRBD1 identical over 9 bases. Germline CDR1 MNHEY, CDR2 SMNVEV (reference sequence). J lost 7 bases, V lost 6 bases, and 10 bases had no gene match. This CDR3 is 15 amino acids long. CDR3 bases: TGTGCCAGCAGCCCCAGGGGGACAGGGAGGAATGAGCAGTTCTTC. Translation gives CASSPRGTGRNEQFF.

The chain recombines TRBV5-1 with TRBJ2-1; 11 nucleotides line up with TRBD1. From germline, CDR1 is SGHRS and CDR2 YFSETQ. This CDR3 spans 16 amino acids. J was trimmed by 3 bases and V by 0 bases; bases with no gene match: 2. The DNA for the CDR3 is TGCGCCAGCAGCTTGGGAGGGACAGGGGGCTACAATGAGCAGTTCTTC. Its translation is CASSLGGTGGYNEQFF.

The rearrangement uses TRBV7-9 and TRBJ2-2; TRBD1 agrees at 7 bases. CDR3 length: 15 amino acids. The trim removed 5 bases at V and 0 bases at J, leaving 3 bases unmatched. From germline, CDR1 is SEHNR and CDR2 FQNEAQ (reference sequence). This CDR3 is CASSNRGTNTGELFF. CDR3 nucleotide sequence: TGTGCCAGCAGCAACAGGGGAACGAACACCGGGGAGCTGTTTTTT.

In its sample, this clone was seen once. This rearrangement joins TRBV6-1 to TRBJ1-2, with 8 nucleotides matching TRBD1. The CDR3 is 14 amino acids. V dropped 5 bases and J dropped 7; count of bases not matched to a gene: 9. Germline lookup yields CDR1 MNHNS and CDR2 SASEGT. The DNA for the CDR3 is TGTGCCAGCAGTTCATACGGACAGGGATCTGGCTACACCTTC. This gives the protein CASSSYGQGSGYTF.

The CDR3 DNA follows: TGCAGCGGTCGTGAGGGAGACATTCAGTACTTC. Amino acids: CSGREGDIQYF. This chain uses TRBV29-1 with TRBJ2-4, with D possibly matching TRBD2 (5 bases). Trimming took off 7 bases at V and 8 bases at J, with 12 bases between the two ends. Germline V CDR1 and CDR2: SQVTM, ANQGSEA. CDR3 size: 11 residues.

This clone was picked up a small number of times. V and J are TRBV11-3 and TRBJ2-3; TRBD2 might be the D (5 bases). V was cut by 5 bases and J by 4 bases, with 25 bases left in between. The CDR3 length is 18 residues. Germline values: CDR1 SGHNT, CDR2 YENEEA. CDR3 residues: CASSLRGGAPPGPDTQYF. The CDR3 nucleotides are TGTGCCAGCAGCCTACGGGGTGGAGCGCCTCCGGGCCCAGATACGCAGTATTTT.